The 3 T cell receptor beta chains listed next were all sequenced from one sample in a study of cytomegalovirus exposure and HLA in healthy donors. Researchers ran the PCR with 60 Vbeta and 13 Jbeta primers. The method was immunoSEQ multiplex PCR; TCRdb's version includes in-frame clones alone and lacks a portion of them. The sample lists around 210,000 clones, roughly 85% occurring once. Sample: PBMCs. These receptors were taken from a girl aged 2-10 years in good health and CMV-seronegative.

The chain is built from TRBV19 and TRBJ2-7; D perhaps matches TRBD1 (6 bases). Germline V CDR1 and CDR2: LNHDA, SQIVND (reference sequence). The CDR3 has 17 residues. V gave up 3 bases and J gave up 1 base, with 19 bases separating them. CDR3 in DNA: TGTGCCAGTAGTATGAGAGGGGACACAACCTTTTCCTACGAGCAGTACTTC. Translating it yields CASSMRGDTTFSYEQYF.

This chain connects TRBV18 to TRBJ1-2; 10 bases map to TRBD1. CDR3 length equals 13 residues. The ends lost 3 bases at V and 7 bases at J; junction bases unmatched: 2. The V gene's germline CDR1 is KGHSH and CDR2 LQKENI. The CDR3 DNA follows: TGTGCCAGCTCACCGTGGACAGGGGGTGGCTACACCTTC. Its translation is CASSPWTGGGYTF.

The V call is TRBV5-1, the J call TRBJ2-5; tentatively, D is TRBD2 (5 bases). Trimming removed 3 bases at V and 2 bases at J, with 11 bases between. The CDR3 contains 14 residues. Germline CDR1 and CDR2: SGHRS and YFSETQ. The CDR3 loop reads CASSSTRPQETQYF. In DNA, the CDR3 is TGCGCCAGCAGCTCTACTAGACCTCAAGAGACCCAGTACTTC.